This TCR beta chain was recorded in a study of blood T cell repertoires in COVID-19. Turning to the study itself: There were acute and convalescent COVID-19 samples, and they came from the United States, Italy and Spain.

Profiling relied on immunoSEQ multiplex PCR, and the TCRdb table lists in-frame clones only, not all of them. The table has about 210,000 clones, approximately 83% seen once. Source material: peripheral blood. This TCR was sampled from a woman aged 40 to 49 with active or convalescent COVID-19.

The CDR3 nucleotides are TGTGCCAGCAGAGTAGCGGCTACTAGCACAGATACGCAGTATTTT. It is translated as CASRVAATSTDTQYF. The chain links TRBV6-5 to TRBJ2-3; possibly TRBD2 for D (6 bases). The CDR3 runs 15 residues. Germline CDR1 reads MNHEY; CDR2 reads SVGAGI. With 6 bases removed from V and 0 bases from J, the gap between germline ends came to 13 bases.